The next 31 T cell receptor beta chains were all read from a single sample in a study of T cell changes during pregnancy in multiple sclerosis. The protocol was immunoSEQ multiplex PCR, while the TCRdb copy is restricted to in-frame clones and leaves out a portion. The sample holds roughly 35,000 clones, 80% to 95% seen once. The sample comprised PBMCs (not recorded whether the cells were cultured). The receptors come from a female donor with multiple sclerosis, enrolled in a pregnancy study.

This chain joins TRBV21-1 and TRBJ1-5; TRBD1 is the table's D call, not checked against the DNA. TRBV21-1 is annotated as a pseudogene. There are 16 residues in the CDR3. As DNA, the CDR3 is TGTGCCAGCGGTCAGGGGCCCCCTTATAGCAATCAGCCCCAGCATTTT. Its translation is CASGQGPPYSNQPQHF.

V and J are TRBV7-2 and TRBJ1-2; D is uncertain. The CDR3 totals 12 residues. The germline V gene encodes CDR1 SGHTA and CDR2 FQGNSA. Deletions cut 5 bases from V and 1 base from J, with 5 bases between. CDR3 loop: CASSTINYGYTF. CDR3 in DNA: TGTGCCAGCAGCACGATTAACTATGGCTACACCTTC.

CDR3 nucleotides: TGCGCCAGCAGCCAAGGTCCACAGGGAGCTGGCTACACCTTC. Amino acids: CASSQGPQGAGYTF. The chain joins TRBV4-1 to TRBJ1-2; possibly TRBD1 for D (6 bases). CDR1 MGHRA and CDR2 YSYEKL come from the germline V gene. Trimming left V 1 base short and J 7 bases short, with 13 bases between. This CDR3 contains 14 residues.

The chain employs TRBV2 and TRBJ2-5; a possible D gene is TRBD1 (5 bases). CDR1 and CDR2 (germline): SNHLY, FYNNEI. The CDR3 consists of 15 residues. Trimming took 4 bases from V and 5 from J, leaving 17 bases between them. The CDR3 loop is CASSVRQGQWETQYF. The CDR3 DNA reads TGTGCCAGCAGTGTCCGGCAGGGTCAATGGGAGACCCAGTACTTC. The complete variable domain, with remaining parts taken from reference TRBV2 and TRBJ2-5, reads EPEVTQTPSHQVTQMGQEVILRCVPISNHLYFYWYRQILGQKVEFLVSFYNNEISEKSEIFDDQFSVERPDGSNFTLKIRSTKLEDSAMYFCASSVRQGQWETQYFGPGTRLLVL.

This clone was detected a few times. The chain employs TRBV4-2 and TRBJ2-3; 9 bases align to TRBD2. V was pared by 4 bases and J by 2 bases, with 4 bases of the junction left unmatched. CDR3 length: 15 residues. CDR1 and CDR2 (germline): LGHNA, YNFKEQ. The CDR3 nucleotides are TGTGCCAGCAGCCGAGAGCGGGAGGCCACAGATACGCAGTATTTT. Its protein product is CASSREREATDTQYF.

This sequence joins TRBV4-3 and TRBJ1-1; D might be TRBD1 (5 bases). Germline values: CDR1 LGHNA, CDR2 YSLEER. V dropped 1 base and J dropped 0 bases, with 15 bases sitting between them. The CDR3 totals 17 residues. The CDR3 loop reads CASSQAPPDRLNTEAFF. The CDR3 region has the DNA TGCGCCAGCAGCCAAGCCCCCCCTGACAGACTGAACACTGAAGCTTTCTTT.

A few counts support this clone. The junction does not match germline at one end; this may be a read error. V and J are TRBV7-7 and TRBJ2-1; the D is unclear. This CDR3 has 12 residues. CDR1 is SSHAT, CDR2 FNYEAQ, per germline (reference sequence). CDR3 loop: CASSSIPGEQFF. CDR3 nucleotides: TGTGCTAGCAGCTCGATCCCCGGTGAGCAGTTCTTC.

The chain couples TRBV7-3 to TRBJ1-3; tentatively, D is TRBD1 (6 bases). CDR1 is SGHTA and CDR2 is FQGTGA in the germline V gene. The germline V and J ends were trimmed by 5 bases and 7 bases, with 15 bases remaining between them. The CDR3 loop spans 14 amino acids. This chain's CDR3 is CASSVGTRYNTIYF. The CDR3 coding sequence is TGTGCCAGCAGCGTCGGGACAAGATACAACACCATATATTTT.

This chain uses TRBV18 with TRBJ2-5; D remains unclear. Germline V lookup: CDR1 KGHSH, CDR2 LQKENI. The CDR3 totals 15 residues. Trimming shortened V by 2 bases and J by 1 base, and 11 bases separated the two germline ends. This chain's CDR3 is CASSPGRPIQETQYF. Written as DNA, the CDR3 is TGTGCCAGCTCACCAGGAAGGCCTATCCAAGAGACCCAGTACTTC.

The CDR3 DNA follows: TGTGCCAGCAGCGCCAGGGGACTAGCGGGACGTGAATTAAGCACAGATACGCAGTATTTT. Protein product: CASSARGLAGRELSTDTQYF. The chain links TRBV11-3 to TRBJ2-3; 13 nucleotides align to TRBD2. Losses at the gene ends were 5 bases for V and 0 bases for J; bases not matched to a gene: 14. The CDR3 sequence is 20 residues long. CDR1 is SGHNT, CDR2 YENEEA, per germline. The variable domain in full, completed from reference TRBV11-3 and TRBJ2-3, reads EAGVVQSPRYKIIEKKQPVAFWCNPISGHNTLYWYLQNLGQGPELLIRYENEEAVDDSQLPKDRFSAERLKGVDSTLKIQPAELGDSAVYLCASSARGLAGRELSTDTQYFGPGTRLTVL.

The chain couples TRBV7-9 to TRBJ1-5; 8 nucleotides align to TRBD1. Trimming at V came to 2 bases and at J to 4 bases, leaving 4 bases not matched to a gene. Germline V gene lookup returns CDR1 SEHNR and CDR2 FQNEAQ (reference sequence). The CDR3 length is 15 residues. CDR3 protein: CASSLSQGANQPQHF. The DNA for the CDR3 is TGTGCCAGCAGCTTAAGCCAGGGGGCGAATCAGCCCCAGCATTTT.

The CDR3 region has the DNA TGTGCCAGCTCACCAACAGGGGGAGGTGATCAGCCCCAGCATTTT. Protein sequence: CASSPTGGGDQPQHF. This sequence joins TRBV18 and TRBJ1-5, with 8 bases lining up with TRBD1. This CDR3 has 15 amino acids. V was clipped by 2 bases and J by 5 bases; unmatched bases: 5. Per the germline V gene, CDR1 is KGHSH and CDR2 is LQKENI.

This chain connects TRBV2 to TRBJ1-5; weak D call: TRBD1 (5 bases). The germline CDR1 and CDR2 sequences are SNHLY and FYNNEI. V shed 6 bases and J shed 0 bases, with 15 bases lying between them. The CDR3 covers 16 residues. The DNA of the CDR3 is TGTGCCAGCAGACAAGGGACCACATATAGCAATCAGCCCCAGCATTTT. Translation gives CASRQGTTYSNQPQHF.

The J gene is TRBJ2-1, the V gene TRBV6-4, with TRBD2 matching 7 bases. Germline V gene lookup returns CDR1 MRHNA and CDR2 SNTAGT. CDR3 length: 12 residues. Trimming cost V 6 bases and J 8 bases; bases outside gene matches: 4. The CDR3 loop reads CASSSGGDEQFF. The CDR3 region has the DNA TGTGCCAGCAGCTCGGGAGGCGATGAGCAGTTCTTC.

This clone has only a few counts. J is TRBJ2-3 and V is TRBV6-1, with 8 bases lining up with TRBD1. Germline V gene data show CDR1 as MNHNS and CDR2 as SASEGT. V lost 1 base and J lost 2; bases outside the gene matches: 2. The CDR3 sequence is 15 residues long. DNA of the CDR3: TGTGCCAGCAGTGAAGGGACAGGGCACACAGATACGCAGTATTTT. This encodes CASSEGTGHTDTQYF.

The chain links TRBV10-1 to TRBJ1-1, with 7 nucleotides matching TRBD1. The germline CDR1 and CDR2 sequences are WNHNN and SYGVQD (reference sequence). The CDR3 spans 18 residues. Trimming removed 8 bases from V and 4 bases from J; junction bases left unmatched: 22. This chain's CDR3 is CASSRSGQEPVLVTEAFF. DNA for the CDR3: TGCGCCAGCTCCCGAAGTGGACAGGAACCGGTTTTGGTCACTGAAGCTTTCTTT.

The chain uses TRBV5-1 and TRBJ2-7; D remains unclear. The germline CDR1 and CDR2 sequences are SGHRS and YFSETQ. V was cut by 1 base and J by 0 bases, with 11 bases left in between. The CDR3 spans 15 residues. The DNA for the CDR3 is TGCGCCAGCAGCTTGACTGGCAACCCCTCCTACGAGCAGTACTTC. Protein: CASSLTGNPSYEQYF. Using reference TRBV5-1 and TRBJ2-7 for the parts outside the CDR3, the full variable domain is KAGVTQTPRYLIKTRGQQVTLSCSPISGHRSVSWYQQTPGQGLQFLFEYFSETQRNKGNFPGRFSGRQFSNSRSEMNVSTLELGDSALYLCASSLTGNPSYEQYFGPGTRLTVT.

The chain employs TRBV9 and TRBJ2-7; no definite D call. The V and J ends lost 0 bases and 2 bases respectively, with 12 bases between them. The germline V gene encodes CDR1 SGDLS and CDR2 YYNGEE. The CDR3 runs 15 residues. Written as DNA, the CDR3 is TGTGCCAGCAGCGTAGCCAACAGCCCTACCTACGAGCAGTACTTC. Translated: CASSVANSPTYEQYF.

This rearrangement joins TRBV11-2 to TRBJ2-7, with D perhaps matching TRBD2 (6 bases). Germline V CDR1 and CDR2: SGHAT, FQNNGV. V lost 3 bases, J lost 0 bases, and 18 bases lay in between. The length of the CDR3 is 17 residues. The CDR3 here is CASSFEGPGLHSYEQYF. The DNA of the CDR3 is TGTGCCAGCAGCTTCGAGGGTCCGGGACTTCACTCCTACGAGCAGTACTTC.

V and J are TRBV5-1 and TRBJ1-3; tentatively, D is TRBD1 (5 bases). V was trimmed by 4 bases and J by 0 bases, leaving 14 bases between them. This CDR3 contains 16 residues. Germline assignment: CDR1 SGHRS and CDR2 YFSETQ. CDR3 nucleotide sequence: TGCGCCAGCAGCCATGAAGACAGCTCCTCTGGAAACACCATATATTTT. Protein product: CASSHEDSSSGNTIYF.

V and J are TRBV27 and TRBJ1-1, with 8 nucleotides matching TRBD1. The CDR3 runs to 20 residues. The V segment lost 3 bases and the J segment 0 bases; nucleotides outside the gene matches: 18. Germline V lookup: CDR1 MNHEY, CDR2 SMNVEV (reference sequence). CDR3 residues: CASSLSPPRGPLTMNTEAFF. The CDR3 nucleotides are TGTGCCAGCAGTTTGTCTCCCCCCAGGGGGCCTCTCACCATGAACACTGAAGCTTTCTTT.

The chain carries TRBV25-1 and TRBJ2-7, with D uncertain. The length of the CDR3 is 14 residues. Trimming removed 5 bases at V and 5 bases at J, with 16 bases between. Germline values: CDR1 MGHDK, CDR2 SYGVNS. The CDR3 spells CASSLLLGLDEQYF. The DNA of the CDR3 is TGTGCCAGCAGTCTACTACTCGGCCTGGACGAGCAGTACTTC.

The chain carries TRBV7-6 and TRBJ1-5, with a possible D match to TRBD1 (6 bases). The CDR3 is 17 residues long. From germline, CDR1 is SGHVS and CDR2 FNYEAQ. Trimming stripped 5 bases from V and 2 bases from J, with 19 bases between. This CDR3 is CASSRTKGGRGNQPQHF. CDR3 nucleotides: TGTGCCAGCAGCCGCACAAAAGGGGGGAGAGGCAATCAGCCCCAGCATTTT.

The chain links TRBV11-2 to TRBJ2-7; TRBD2 aligns across 9 bases. Germline V gene lookup returns CDR1 SGHAT and CDR2 FQNNGV. V gave up 1 base and J gave up 5 bases; unmatched junction bases: 6. The CDR3 has 15 residues. The CDR3 spells CASSLGPGLANEQYF. The CDR3 DNA sequence: TGTGCCAGCAGCTTAGGTCCGGGACTAGCTAACGAGCAGTACTTC.

The genes are TRBV9 and TRBJ1-1, with a possible D match to TRBD1 (6 bases). The CDR3 is made up of 15 amino acids. Germline CDR1 and CDR2: SGDLS and YYNGEE. V gave up 3 bases and J gave up 4 bases, with 16 bases separating them. This CDR3 is CASSAQQGRFTEAFF. The CDR3 nucleotides read TGTGCCAGCAGCGCACAACAGGGCCGATTCACTGAAGCTTTCTTT.

The chain has TRBV19 and TRBJ1-5, with D possibly matching TRBD1 (5 bases). The V gene lost 5 bases and the J gene lost 3 bases, with 8 bases spanning the gap. The CDR3 spans 13 residues. CDR1 and CDR2 (germline): LNHDA, SQIVND (reference sequence). The CDR3 spells CASSQGLNQPQHF. The CDR3 bases are TGTGCCAGTAGTCAGGGCCTCAATCAGCCCCAGCATTTT.

The chain employs TRBV2 and TRBJ1-5, with 7 bases identical to TRBD1. The ends lost 6 bases at V and 1 base at J; junction bases unmatched: 3. Per germline, CDR1 SNHLY and CDR2 FYNNEI. The CDR3 is 14 residues long. The CDR3 DNA sequence: TGTGCCAGCAGGACAGGGTTAAGCAATCAGCCCCAGCATTTT. It is translated as CASRTGLSNQPQHF. The complete variable domain, with remaining parts taken from reference TRBV2 and TRBJ1-5, reads EPEVTQTPSHQVTQMGQEVILRCVPISNHLYFYWYRQILGQKVEFLVSFYNNEISEKSEIFDDQFSVERPDGSNFTLKIRSTKLEDSAMYFCASRTGLSNQPQHFGDGTRLSIL.

Here the CDR3 DNA reads TGTGCCAGCAGCACGGACTCTAAACCCTACAATGAGCAGTTCTTC. As protein: CASSTDSKPYNEQFF. This chain joins TRBV5-4 and TRBJ2-1; a possible D gene is TRBD2 (5 bases). Looked up from germline, CDR1 is SGHNT and CDR2 is YYREEE (reference sequence). V dropped 4 bases and J dropped 2 bases, with 13 bases sitting between them. The CDR3 length is 15 residues.

Here the CDR3 reads CASSGTGSGTGELFF. CDR3 nucleotides: TGCGCCAGCAGCGGGACAGGATCCGGCACCGGGGAGCTGTTTTTT. The V and J genes are TRBV5-1 and TRBJ2-2; TRBD1 matches 8 bases. The CDR3 runs 15 residues. Germline V gene sequence: CDR1 SGHRS, CDR2 YFSETQ. V shed 4 bases and J 4 bases; nucleotides not matched to a gene: 6.

The chain is built from TRBV6-1 and TRBJ2-1; D possibly uses TRBD1 or TRBD2 (6 bases each). V was shortened by 7 bases and J by 3 bases, with 16 bases between the two germline ends. CDR3 length: 15 amino acids. Germline lookup yields CDR1 MNHNS and CDR2 SASEGT. The CDR3 DNA follows: TGTGCCAGCACCCCCTCGGGGGCCTACTACAATGAGCAGTTCTTC. This gives the protein CASTPSGAYYNEQFF.

The V gene is TRBV5-1, the J gene TRBJ2-1, with 9 bases fitting TRBD2. The CDR3 sequence is 16 residues long. Unmatched junction bases numbered 4, after V lost 0 bases and J lost 3 bases. Per the germline V gene, CDR1 is SGHRS and CDR2 is YFSETQ. For the CDR3, the DNA is TGCGCCAGCAGCTTGGGGCTAGCGGGAAACTACAATGAGCAGTTCTTC. Translating gives CASSLGLAGNYNEQFF.